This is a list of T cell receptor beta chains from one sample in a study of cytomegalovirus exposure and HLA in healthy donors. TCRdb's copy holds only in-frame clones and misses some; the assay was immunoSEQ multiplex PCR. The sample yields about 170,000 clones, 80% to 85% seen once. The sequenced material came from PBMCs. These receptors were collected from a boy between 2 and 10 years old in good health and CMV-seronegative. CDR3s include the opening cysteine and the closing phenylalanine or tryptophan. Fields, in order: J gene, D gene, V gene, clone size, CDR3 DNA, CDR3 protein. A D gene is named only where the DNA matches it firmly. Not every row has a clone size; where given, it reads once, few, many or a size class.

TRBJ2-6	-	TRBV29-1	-	TGCAGCGTTCAAACCGACAGAACTGCGCCGAGCGTCCTGACTTTC	CSVQTDRTAPSVLTF
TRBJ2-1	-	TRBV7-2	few	TGTGCCAGCAGCTCCCGGGCCTACAATGAGCAGTTCTTC	CASSSRAYNEQFF
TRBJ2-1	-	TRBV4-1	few	TGCGCCAGCAGCCGGACCCAAGTGGGAGGCGGGAATGAGCAGTTCTTC	CASSRTQVGGGNEQFF
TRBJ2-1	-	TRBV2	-	TGTGCCAGCAGTGAGTCTACAGGTTACAATGAGCAGTTCTTC	CASSESTGYNEQFF
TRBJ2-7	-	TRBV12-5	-	TGTGCTAGTGGTTTGGGCCCCGGAACAGGGTATCCCTCCTACGAGCAGTACTTC	CASGLGPGTGYPSYEQYF
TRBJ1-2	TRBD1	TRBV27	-	TGTGCCAGCAGTTCGGGACAGGACTCATATGGCTACACCTTC	CASSSGQDSYGYTF
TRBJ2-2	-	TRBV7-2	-	TGTGCCAGCACCCGGACTAAGGACACCGGGGAGCTGTTTTTT	CASTRTKDTGELFF
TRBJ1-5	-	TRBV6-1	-	TGTGCCAGCAGCGAAATTCGGGATTATAGCAATCAGCCCCAGCATTTT	CASSEIRDYSNQPQHF
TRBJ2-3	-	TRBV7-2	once	TGTGCCAGCAGCTTAGGGAGGGATACGCAGTATTTT	CASSLGRDTQYF
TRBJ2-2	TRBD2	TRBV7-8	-	TGTGCCAGCAGCTTAGACGTAAGCGGGGGGGATACCGGGGAGCTGTTTTTT	CASSLDVSGGDTGELFF
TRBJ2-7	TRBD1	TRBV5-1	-	TGCGCCAGCACCTCAGGGACAGGCGGCTACGAGCAGTACTTC	CASTSGTGGYEQYF
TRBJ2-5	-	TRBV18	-	TGTGCCAGCTCACCACCGCAGACAGGGACCCAGTACTTC	CASSPPQTGTQYF
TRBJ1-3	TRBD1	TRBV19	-	TGTGCCAGCCGACAGGGATACGGAAACACCATATATTTT	CASRQGYGNTIYF
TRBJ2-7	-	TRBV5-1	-	TGCGCCAGCAGCTTGGCCGATAGCTCCTACGAGCAGTACTTC	CASSLADSSYEQYF
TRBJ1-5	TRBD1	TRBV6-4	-	TGTGCCAGCAGTGATCTCCCCTCGGACAGGGGCGAAAATCAGCCCCAGCATTTT	CASSDLPSDRGENQPQHF
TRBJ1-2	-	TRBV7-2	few	TGTGCCAGCAGCTCCGGGAGGGGCGGGTATGGCTACACCTTC	CASSSGRGGYGYTF
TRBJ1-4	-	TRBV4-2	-	TGTGCCAGCAGGGACGGGCGGGGAAAACTGTTTTTT	CASRDGRGKLFF
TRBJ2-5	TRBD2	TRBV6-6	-	TGTGCCAGCAGTCCCTTTGTAGCGGGGGGGCTTGAGACCCAGTACTTC	CASSPFVAGGLETQYF
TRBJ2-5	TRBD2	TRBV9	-	TGTGCCAGCAGCGTAGTAGCGGGACGGAAAGAGACCCAGTACTTC	CASSVVAGRKETQYF
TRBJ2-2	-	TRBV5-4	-	TGTGCCAGCAGCTTGTCCGTCGGCGGGGCCGGGGAGCTGTTTTTT	CASSLSVGGAGELFF
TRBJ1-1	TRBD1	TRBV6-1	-	TGTGCCAGCAGAGGGACAGTGAACACTGAAGCTTTCTTT	CASRGTVNTEAFF
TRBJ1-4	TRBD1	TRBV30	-	TGTGCCTGGAGTGTGGGTTCTCGGACAGGGGGTAGTAATGAAAAACTGTTTTTT	CAWSVGSRTGGSNEKLFF
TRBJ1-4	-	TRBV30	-	TGTGCCTGGAGTGTTCGGTCAGGGGTCGGGGAAAAACTGTTTTTT	CAWSVRSGVGEKLFF
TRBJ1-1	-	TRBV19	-	TGTGCCAGTACCAATTTGGACGGCGGAGGGCTCGAAGCTTTCTTT	CASTNLDGGGLEAFF
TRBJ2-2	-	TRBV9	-	TGTGCCAGCAGCGCCCCGGGACTTTTCACCGGGGAGCTGTTTTTT	CASSAPGLFTGELFF
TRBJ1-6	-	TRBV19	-	TGTGCCAGTAGGACAGTCCGGGGGTTACCCCTCCACTTT	CASRTVRGLPLHF